The 31 T cell receptor delta chains below come from one sample, sequenced in a study of γδ T cells in repeated Plasmodium falciparum infection. TCRdb reanalysed the multiplex PCR reads via CATT. The table includes 93,000 or so delta-chain clones, roughly 0.98% detected once. Vgamma9/Vdelta2+ and Vdelta2-negative gammadelta T cells were flow-sorted from PBMC for bulk sequencing. What was sequenced was gamma-delta T cells from blood. These receptors were collected from a pool of human donors (malaria-infected and uninfected, not separated).

This clone was detected ten times or more. The rearrangement joins TRDV1 to TRDJ1, with D perhaps TRDD2 (6 bases). Trimming removed 0 bases at V and 0 bases at J, with 32 bases between. The CDR3 loop spans 23 amino acids. Germline assignment: CDR1 TSWWSYY and CDR2 QGS. CDR3 amino acids: CALGELGFFLPRSRGRYTDKLIF. The CDR3 nucleotides read TGTGCTCTTGGGGAACTAGGATTCTTCCTGCCCAGGTCTCGGGGACGATACACCGATAAACTCATCTTT.

About this clone: The TCRdb protein comes from a much larger clone and disagrees with this DNA's translation at residue 7, likely due to a read error; the protein given here is derived from the DNA. For the CDR3, the DNA is TGTGCCTGTGACACCTATGGTGAGGAGCTGGGGGAGAGGTACACCGATAAACTCATCTTT. Its protein is CACDTYGEELGERYTDKLIF. The V call is TRDV2, the J call TRDJ1; 8 bases match TRDD3. The J gene, left out of TCRdb, was set here by checking the DNA against germline. The junction had 17 bases not matched to a gene; V was cut back by 0 bases and J by 0 bases. This CDR3 region has 20 residues. Germline V lookup: CDR1 GEAIGNYY, CDR2 EKD.

This clone has a handful of counts. TCRdb pairs this DNA with a much larger clone's protein that differs at residue 14, likely a read error; the protein shown was translated from the DNA. The chain has TRDV1 and TRDJ1; either TRDD2 or TRDD3 may supply D (7 bases each). Trimming left V 3 bases short and J 8 bases short, with 28 bases between. The CDR3 covers 18 residues. Germline V gene data show CDR1 as TSWWSYY and CDR2 as QGS. CDR3 residues: CALGDRNSYKGWGAKLIF. As DNA, the CDR3 is TGTGCTCTTGGGGATCGCAATTCCTACAAGGGCTGGGGGGCCAAACTCATCTTT.

This chain joins TRDV1 and TRDJ1; D is perhaps TRDD3 (5 bases). The length of the CDR3 is 12 residues. Germline V gene lookup returns CDR1 TSWWSYY and CDR2 QGS. CDR3 residues: CSGGGLTDKLIF. CDR3 nucleotide sequence: TGTAGCGGGGGGGGCCTCACCGATAAACTCATCTTT.

About this clone itself: A single base is all that separates this from a far larger clone, so a read error is likely. Other DNA sequences from this sample encode an identical CDR3 as well. V and J are TRDV2 and TRDJ1, with TRDD3 as a possible D gene (5 bases). The CDR3 is 17 amino acids. Germline V CDR1 and CDR2: GEAIGNYY, EKD. The germline V and J ends were trimmed by 0 bases and 5 bases, with 21 bases remaining between them. Here the CDR3 reads CACDTVEWGIRVDKLIF. As DNA, the CDR3 is TGTGCCTGTGACACCGTAGAATGGGGAATACGAGTTGATAAACTCATCTTT.

With regard to this clone: The TCRdb protein, from a much larger clone, departs from this DNA's translation at residue 11, likely by read error; the protein shown derives from the DNA. Other DNA sequences of this sample code for an identical CDR3. This chain links TRDV2 with TRDJ1; 9 bases fit TRDD3. Germline matching of the DNA provided the J gene here, since TCRdb leaves it blank. The J segment lost 0 bases and the V segment lost 0 bases, leaving 10 bases of the junction unmatched. The CDR3 is 18 amino acids. The germline gives CDR1 GEAIGNYY, CDR2 EKD. CDR3 amino acids: CACDTRGIPTCHTDKLIF. Here the CDR3 DNA reads TGTGCCTGTGACACCCGGGGGATACCCACCTGCCACACCGATAAACTCATCTTT.

This clone was detected only a few times. TCRdb's protein, taken from a much larger clone, differs from this DNA's translation at residue 16, likely owing to a read error; the protein displayed comes from the DNA. The V segment is TRDV2, and no J call was made; the listed D gene, TRDD3, was not tested against the DNA. CDR1 and CDR2 from the germline V gene are GEAIGNYY and EKD. This CDR3 is 18 amino acids long. The CDR3 coding sequence is TGTGCCTGTGACACCCTAAATCTGGGGGATTTAGGGGCCGATAAATTCATCTTT. This codes for CACDTLNLGDLGADKFIF.

This clone was recorded a few times. With a far larger clone one base away, a read error is the likely cause. Other DNA sequences in this sample translate to the same CDR3. This rearrangement joins TRDV2 to TRDJ1, with D maybe TRDD2 (5 bases). TCRdb supplies no J gene; here it was assigned by aligning the nucleotide sequence to germline. Trimming pared 3 bases from V and 0 bases from J, leaving 28 bases between. CDR3 length: 20 amino acids. Germline lookup yields CDR1 GEAIGNYY and CDR2 EKD. The CDR3 nucleotides are TGTGCCTGTGACCAACGGAGGGCCTTCTCCATCACGGCGTACACCGATAAACTCATCTTT. This encodes CACDQRRAFSITAYTDKLIF.

Regarding this clone: The protein that TCRdb holds for this DNA derives from a much larger clone and differs from the translated DNA at residue 15, which likely indicates a read error; the protein shown here is translated from the DNA. The chain carries TRDV2 and TRDJ1, with 8 nucleotides matching TRDD3. TCRdb is silent on the J gene; assignment here came from matching the DNA to germline. The CDR3 covers 18 residues. Germline-derived CDR1 and CDR2 are GEAIGNYY and EKD. CDR3 sequence (DNA): TGTGCCTGTGACACCGTCTTTGCTGGGGGACACCGGGGGGATAGACTCATCTTT. Its translation is CACDTVFAGGHRGDRLIF.

This clone was picked up many times. TCRdb lists the protein of a much larger clone for this DNA, which differs at residue 9, so this is likely a read error; the protein given here is translated from the DNA itself. The V call is TRDV2, the J call TRDJ1; D call uncertain. As TCRdb names no J gene, one was assigned here on the basis of a DNA match to germline. CDR1 and CDR2 (germline): GEAIGNYY, EKD. This CDR3 spans 14 amino acids. Trimming pared 1 base from V and 3 bases from J, leaving 11 bases between. The CDR3 reads CACDTHPGADKLIF. The CDR3 nucleotides are TGTGCCTGTGACACTCATCCAGGGGCCGATAAACTCATCTTT.

This clone was observed a handful of times. One base separates it from a far larger clone, so it is likely a read error. Distinct nucleotide sequences in the sample also encode this CDR3. V is TRDV3 and J is TRDJ1; 11 bases fit TRDD3. Germline values: CDR1 TVYSNPD, CDR2 GDNSRS (reference sequence). This CDR3 is built from 24 residues. The CDR3 coding sequence is TGTGCTTTTTCAGTTCAAGACTGGGGGATATACCACTCCGCTACAGTATTCTACACCGATAAACTCATCTTT. Protein product: CAFSVQDWGIYHSATVFYTDKLIF. The full variable domain, in which reference TRDV3 and TRDJ1 provide the parts outside the CDR3, is CDKVTQSSPDQTVASGSEVVLLCTYDTVYSNPDLFWYRIRPDYSFQFVFYGDNSRSEGADFTQGRFSVKHILTQKAFHLVISPVRTEDSATYYCAFSVQDWGIYHSATVFYTDKLIFGKGTRVTVEP.

This clone has just a few counts. The TCRdb protein, from a much larger clone, departs from this DNA's translation at residue 16, likely by read error; the protein shown derives from the DNA. V usage is TRDV2 and J usage is TRDJ1; 13 bases are shared with TRDD3. TCRdb is silent on the J gene; assignment here came from matching the DNA to germline. V shed 0 bases and J 0 bases; nucleotides not matched to a gene: 24. This CDR3 contains 24 residues. Per germline, CDR1 GEAIGNYY and CDR2 EKD. The CDR3 loop is CACDTVNTGGYAPTTLSYTDKLIF. DNA of the CDR3: TGTGCCTGTGACACCGTTAATACTGGGGGATACGCGCCCACGACCCTGTCGTACACCGATAAACTCATCTTT.

This clone was counted a few times. The protein TCRdb gives is from a much larger clone and does not agree with this DNA's translation at residue 10, likely a read error; the protein shown here comes from the DNA. Other DNA variants within this sample encode the same CDR3. CDR3 protein: CALGVPLPPSSGGDKLIF. The CDR3 region has the DNA TGTGCTCTTGGTGTCCCACTTCCTCCGTCCTCTGGGGGCGATAAACTCATCTTT. The rearrangement uses TRDV1 and TRDJ1, with D maybe TRDD3 (7 bases). Germline V gene sequence: CDR1 TSWWSYY, CDR2 QGS. CDR3 length equals 18 residues. V lost 6 bases, J lost 4 bases, and 27 bases lay in between.

This clone was counted only a few times. A far larger clone is one base from this, pointing to a likely read error. At the DNA level, this CDR3 is encoded by other sequences in the same sample as well. V usage is TRDV1 and J usage is TRDJ1, with TRDD3 as a possible D gene (6 bases). Matching the DNA to germline supplied the J gene, which TCRdb does not give. Deletions cut 2 bases from V and 0 bases from J, with 43 bases between. CDR1 is TSWWSYY and CDR2 is QGS in the germline V gene. CDR3 length: 26 residues. The CDR3 reads CALGEAKGLLGTQTILGAVNTDKLIF. The CDR3 DNA is TGTGCTCTTGGGGAAGCTAAAGGTCTCCTGGGTACACAGACGATACTGGGAGCTGTTAACACCGATAAACTCATCTTT.

Note on this clone: TCRdb's entry gives the protein of a much larger clone, which mismatches this DNA's translation at residue 12, likely from a read error; the protein reported here is translated from the DNA. The V gene is TRDV3, the J gene TRDJ1, with 7 bases identical to TRDD2. TCRdb does not report a J gene; here it was assigned by matching the DNA to germline references. The junction had 32 bases not matched to a gene; V was cut back by 4 bases and J by 0 bases. The length of the CDR3 is 22 residues. Germline CDR1 TVYSNPD, CDR2 GDNSRS (reference sequence). The CDR3 DNA is TGTGCCTGCAAACTTCCTATCCCCTCGTACTGGAGGATAAGAGTGGACACCGATAAACTCATCTTT. Protein: CACKLPIPSYWRIRVDTDKLIF.

Ten or more counts support this clone. TCRdb's protein, taken from a much larger clone, differs from this DNA's translation at residue 14, likely owing to a read error; the protein displayed comes from the DNA. The chain carries TRDV1 and TRDJ1; 7 bases map to TRDD3. CDR3 size: 21 residues. With V trimmed by 9 bases and J by 0 bases, 28 bases remained unmatched. Germline V gene lookup returns CDR1 TSWWSYY and CDR2 QGS. The CDR3 is CALITKPSPNWGPSYTDKLIF. DNA for the CDR3: TGTGCTCTCATAACCAAGCCTTCTCCTAACTGGGGACCTAGTTACACCGATAAACTCATCTTT.

This clone was recorded a few times. The protein given by TCRdb reflects a much larger clone and differs at residue 5 from this DNA's translation, likely from a read error; the protein shown is the DNA's translation. This chain connects TRDV1 to TRDJ1; 8 bases map to TRDD3. Trimming removed 4 bases from V and 0 bases from J; junction bases left unmatched: 16. Germline CDR1 reads TSWWSYY; CDR2 reads QGS. CDR3 length equals 19 residues. The CDR3 loop reads CALGGLGTGIHPYTDKLIF. CDR3 nucleotide sequence: TGTGCTCTTGGGGGCCTAGGGACGGGGATACACCCGTACACCGATAAACTCATCTTT.

Worth noting for this clone: A single base is all that separates this from a far larger clone, so a read error is likely. This specimen includes other DNA sequences encoding the same CDR3. The genes are TRDV1 and TRDJ1; no clear D. There are 18 residues in the CDR3. CDR1 is TSWWSYY and CDR2 is QGS in the germline V gene. CDR3 sequence reads: CALGELFPIPGESGKLIF. The CDR3 DNA reads as TGTGCTCTTGGAGAACTTTTCCCCATTCCGGGCGAATCTGGTAAACTCATCTTT.

This clone was seen a handful of times. The protein that TCRdb holds for this DNA derives from a much larger clone and differs from the translated DNA at residue 13, which likely indicates a read error; the protein shown here is translated from the DNA. The V and J genes are TRDV2 and TRDJ3; 9 nucleotides line up with TRDD3. The J gene, absent from TCRdb, was called here by matching the DNA to germline. This CDR3 has 19 amino acids. Germline lookup yields CDR1 GEAIGNYY and CDR2 EKD. The CDR3 protein is CACDTVLSGGSWGTRQMFF. The CDR3 coding sequence is TGTGCCTGTGACACGGTCTTGTCTGGGGGATCCTGGGGCACCCGACAGATGTTTTTC.

This clone was counted a few times. A far larger clone is one nucleotide away, so this likely arose from a read error. This same CDR3 is encoded by further DNA sequences in the sample. The chain combines TRDV1 with TRDJ1; 9 bases are a match to TRDD3. TCRdb carries no J gene annotation; the J gene was assigned here by matching the DNA with germline. Looked up from germline, CDR1 is TSWWSYY and CDR2 is QGS. The CDR3 sequence is 19 residues long. Trimming took 1 base from V and 1 from J; bases not matched to a gene: 13. This chain's CDR3 is CALGERHLGDISGTDKLIF. CDR3 nucleotide sequence: TGTGCTCTTGGGGAACGTCACTTGGGGGATATAAGCGGCACCGATAAACTCATCTTT.

This clone was picked up a small number of times. TCRdb attributes to this sequence the protein of a much larger clone, which differs from the DNA translation at residue 12; a read error is likely, and the protein displayed is translated from the DNA. The V call is TRDV2, the J call TRDJ3; possibly TRDD3 for D (6 bases). Here the J gene came from matching the DNA to germline, since TCRdb omits it. Germline V lookup: CDR1 GEAIGNYY, CDR2 EKD. The CDR3 length is 19 residues. The CDR3: CACDTSRGTGSCDTRQMFF. CDR3 DNA: TGTGCCTGTGACACAAGTAGGGGGACAGGCTCCTGTGACACCCGACAGATGTTTTTC.

This clone was found a few times. This DNA's translation and the protein TCRdb lists, from a much larger clone, do not match at residue 5, likely due to a read error; the protein shown is translated from the DNA. The chain couples TRDV1 to TRDJ1; 8 nucleotides agree with TRDD3. TCRdb does not report a J gene; here it was assigned by matching the DNA to germline references. Germline V gives CDR1 TSWWSYY, CDR2 QGS. V trimming: 4 bases; J trimming: 3 bases; junction bases outside the gene matches: 7. The CDR3 length is 15 residues. The CDR3, as DNA: TGTGCTCTTGGGGGATATTCGGGGATACCCGATAAACTCATCTTT. Its protein is CALGGYSGIPDKLIF.

Concerning this clone itself: TCRdb's protein, taken from a much larger clone, differs from this DNA's translation at residue 11, likely owing to a read error; the protein displayed comes from the DNA. CDR3 residues: CALGNNWGIHGDKLIF. The CDR3 DNA reads TGTGCTCTTGGGAATAACTGGGGGATACACGGCGATAAACTCATCTTT. The J gene is TRDJ1, the V gene TRDV1; 12 positions match TRDD3. TCRdb supplies no J gene; here it was assigned by aligning the nucleotide sequence to germline. V was clipped by 5 bases and J by 4 bases; unmatched bases: 8. Germline loops: CDR1 TSWWSYY, CDR2 QGS. The length of the CDR3 is 16 residues.

About this clone: The protein TCRdb lists belongs to a much larger clone and differs from this DNA's translation at residue 10, which points to a read error; the protein shown is made from the DNA. The chain uses TRDV2 and TRDJ1, with a possible D match to TRDD2 (6 bases). The J gene comes from matching the DNA to germline here; TCRdb lacks it. The CDR3 sequence is 18 residues long. Germline CDR1 GEAIGNYY, CDR2 EKD. V shed 3 bases and J shed 4 bases, with 26 bases lying between them. The CDR3 DNA sequence: TGTGCCTGTGACCAAATGGCCTTCCCGGTGGACGGGAGCGATAAACTCATCTTT. It specifies CACDQMAFPVDGSDKLIF.

This clone occurred many times. The translation of this DNA and the TCRdb protein of a much larger clone differ at residue 19, probably owing to a read error; the protein shown here is translated from the DNA. The J gene is TRDJ1, the V gene TRDV1, with 7 bases identical to TRDD3. The CDR3 covers 21 residues. The V gene's germline CDR1 is TSWWSYY and CDR2 QGS. The CDR3 DNA sequence: TGTGCTCTTGGGGTTTCGCCTACTCTATCTTACTGGGGATTTTACACCGATAAACCCATCTTT. Amino acid sequence: CALGVSPTLSYWGFYTDKPIF.

With respect to this clone: TCRdb records a much larger clone's protein for this DNA, with a difference at residue 20 that likely arises from a read error; the protein given is the translation of the DNA. The V and J genes are TRDV1 and TRDJ1, with 9 bases identical to TRDD3. Germline V gene lookup returns CDR1 TSWWSYY and CDR2 QGS. The CDR3 runs to 24 residues. The CDR3 here is CALGELSNPLHLLGDHKYTGKLIF. The CDR3 DNA is TGTGCTCTTGGGGAACTAAGTAACCCGCTACATTTGCTGGGGGATCACAAGTACACCGGTAAACTCATCTTT.

This clone has at least ten counts. A single base is all that separates this from a far larger clone, so a read error is likely. This sample includes further DNA sequences coding for the same CDR3. The chain couples TRDV1 to TRDJ1; TRDD3 matches at 12 bases. CDR3 size: 27 residues. Germline values: CDR1 TSWWSYY, CDR2 QGS. Trimming at V came to 2 bases and at J to 0 bases, leaving 34 bases not matched to a gene. The CDR3 bases are TGTGCTCTTGGGGAAATTTGGGGTGCGTCCTACCCCCAGTACTGGGGGATACATCGTTGCGACACCGATAAACTCATCTTT. Translation gives CALGEIWGASYPQYWGIHRCDTDKLIF.

This clone is medium-sized in the sample. Other DNA sequences from this sample encode an identical CDR3 as well. The V gene is TRDV2, the J gene TRDJ3; D might be TRDD3 (6 bases). Germline loops: CDR1 GEAIGNYY, CDR2 EKD. The CDR3 is made up of 19 amino acids. V was clipped by 0 bases and J by 1 base, with 15 bases between them. The CDR3 here is CACDTTLNWASWDTRQMFF. In DNA, the CDR3 is TGTGCCTGTGACACCACGTTGAACTGGGCTTCCTGGGACACCCGACAGATGTTTTTC.

This clone was detected ten times or more. This likely reflects a read error, since a far larger clone is one base away. The same CDR3 also results from other DNA sequences found in this sample. This chain connects TRDV2 to TRDJ1, with 11 bases lining up with TRDD3. There are 17 residues in the CDR3. Germline CDR1 is GEAIGNYY and CDR2 is EKD. CDR3 DNA: TGTGCCTGTGACCCCGTCGGTCTGGGGGATACATCCGATAAGCTCATCTTT. Amino acids: CACDPVGLGDTSDKLIF.

Concerning this clone: TCRdb pairs this DNA with a much larger clone's protein that differs at residue 5, likely a read error; the protein shown was translated from the DNA. The V gene is TRDV2, the J gene TRDJ1; 12 positions match TRDD3. The J gene, absent from TCRdb, was called here by matching the DNA to germline. The CDR3 totals 18 residues. Germline V gene data show CDR1 as GEAIGNYY and CDR2 as EKD. J was trimmed by 0 bases and V by 3 bases; bases with no gene match: 10. The CDR3 DNA reads TGTGCCTGTGACCTCCTACTGGGGGATACAGGGTACACCGATAAACTCATCTTT. Its protein product is CACDLLLGDTGYTDKLIF.

This clone was counted a few times. The protein that TCRdb holds for this DNA derives from a much larger clone and differs from the translated DNA at residue 3, which likely indicates a read error; the protein shown here is translated from the DNA. This chain links TRDV1 with TRDJ1, with TRDD3 identical over 7 bases. The V gene's germline CDR1 is TSWWSYY and CDR2 QGS. The CDR3 is made up of 12 amino acids. The junction had 11 bases not matched to a gene; V was cut back by 10 bases and J by 9 bases. CDR3 sequence reads: CAPVSVDTELIF. The CDR3 nucleotides read TGTGCTCCTGTATCAGTGGATACGGAACTCATCTTT.